This T cell receptor (beta chain) stems from a study of yellow fever vaccine responses in identical twins (dated by TCRdb to 2016 to 2019). At the level of the whole study: The study precisely tracked vaccine-responding T cell clones in identical twins.

Points on this clonotype: Its binding antigen is unknown. Base qualities are not provided; no much larger clone lies one nucleotide away.

The library was produced with RT-PCR. The instrument given in TCRdb is Illumina HiSeq 2500. In TCRdb, the public reads were trimmed at Q25 with fastp and aligned with MiXCR, with productive beta chains retained. Rows matching on CDR3 protein sequence are summarized as one entry with the most common DNA and genes. For this sample the table gives 20,000 or so distinct CDR3 sequences, of which over 65% were detected only once. Less than 3% of the sample lies in the top ten. Findings and caveats that apply to the study as a whole: According to the authors, the vaccine-induced T cell response in identical twins seemed to be partly convergent and partly specific to each individual.

Material: T cells from blood (PBMCs), unsorted or a sorted subset (not recorded which), obtained before or after yellow fever vaccination (not recorded which). The source is a young woman who received the yellow fever vaccine. Donor details come from another sample of the same person, matched by shared clones.

The base sequence is TGTGCCAGCAGTAATAGCGGGACCCTCAATGAGCAGTTCTTC. Protein translation: CASSNSGTLNEQFF. This receptor chain uses TRBV28 and TRBJ2-1; TRBD2 lines up with 8 middle nucleotides. Germline trimming: 5 bases from V, 6 bases from J; junction bases outside gene matches: 6. The CDR3, cysteine through phenylalanine, is 14 amino acids long. CDR3 DNA only is kept here, 42 bases in frame from base 1. From a lookup of the germline V gene, CDR1 and CDR2 are MDHEN and SYDVKM. The variable domain in full, with residues beyond the CDR3 obtained from the reference TRBV28 and TRBJ2-1 genes, is DVKVTQSSRYLVKRTGEKVFLECVQDMDHENMFWYRQDPGLGLRLIYFSYDVKMKEKGDIPEGYSVSREKKERFSLILESASTNQTSMYLCASSNSGTLNEQFFGPGTRLTVL.